This TCR beta chain was sequenced in a study of T cells in localized non-small cell lung cancer. This CDR3 comprises 16 residues. The junction had 9 bases not matched to a gene; V was cut back by 4 bases and J by 1 base. In germline, CDR1 is SGHNT, CDR2 YENEEA. Study-level findings and limits: Analysis by sequencing included only one tumor region, so heterogeneity remains possible. Clonality peaked in uninvolved adjacent lung rather than tumor. Median about 58 top-100 tumor clones were shared with paired adjacent lung.

Produced via immunoSEQ multiplex PCR; TCRdb's table is partial and in-frame only. The table shows over 1,000 clones, with 27% occurring only once. Sample share makes this clone medium-sized. The target antigen is unknown. The chain combines TRBV11-3 with TRBJ2-5, with 7 bases identical to TRBD2. The material sequenced was normal lung tissue next to the tumor, taken before any cancer treatment. This receptor was obtained from a male donor aged 60 or over with stage II squamous cell lung carcinoma. This chain's CDR3 is CASSSTNPGGQETQYF. DNA of the CDR3: TGTGCCAGCAGCTCAACAAATCCGGGGGGCCAAGAGACCCAGTACTTC.